This TCR beta chain was obtained from a study of blood T cells in healthy people across ages. Germline values: CDR1 MNHNS, CDR2 SASEGT. V gave up 4 bases and J gave up 1 base, with 10 bases separating them. The CDR3 loop spans 14 amino acids. A second PCR, run for roughly 7 to 11 cycles, used a sample-barcoded 5' primer plus a J-beta primer mix. In TCRdb, the 5' RACE reads were re-called with MiXCR into one record per CDR3 protein. The sample lists about 700,000 distinct CDR3 sequences, about 30% occurring once. A remark on this clonotype: Its antigen is still unknown.

General observations from the study: Diversity was higher, and naive CD4+ cells more numerous, in long-lived donors than in aged donors. In older individuals, TCR beta diversity per million T cells was lower, falling roughly linearly with age.

The sequencing sample was made of blood. This clonotype originated in a woman at least 80 years old in good health. The chain is built from TRBV6-1 and TRBJ1-1; D perhaps matches TRBD1 (5 bases). The CDR3 region has the DNA TGTGCCAGCAGTGCCGCAGGGCCGAACACTGAAGCTTTCTTT. It codes for CASSAAGPNTEAFF.